This note documents a single T cell receptor beta chain sequence. Its antigen is unidentified. Expressed TCRB transcripts were sequenced after all isolated RNA was converted to cDNA. Using immunoSEQ multiplex PCR, the repertoire was profiled, and TCRdb retains in-frame clones only, with some absent. This sample has 300,000 to 350,000 clones; roughly 9% occur once, and the top ten carry around 1%. These data come from a study of beta chain features in type 1 diabetes. Study as a whole: Cell yields, gender and age were comparable in patients and healthy donors.

The V gene's germline CDR1 is SGHTA and CDR2 FQGNSA. The CDR3 is made up of 15 amino acids. Trimming took 1 base from V and 1 from J, leaving 10 bases between them. Broader study findings: Moderate yet significant TCRB CDR3 shortening was seen in Type 1 diabetes patients in all four CD4+ subsets.

The source is a man between 25 and 39 years old with type 1 diabetes. Sequencing was carried out using central memory CD4+ T cells from blood. V is TRBV7-2 and J is TRBJ1-1, with D unresolved. In nucleotides, the CDR3 is TGTGCCAGCAGCTTAGGTATAGGGAAGAACACTGAAGCTTTCTTT. It codes for CASSLGIGKNTEAFF.